Listed here are 26 T cell receptor beta chains from one sample, sequenced in a study of shared clonotypes between healthy human individuals. Produced via immunoSEQ multiplex PCR; TCRdb's table is partial and in-frame only. Among over a million clones listed, around 75% were seen once. Material: memory CD4+ T cells sorted from blood. Described subset: CD45RA-negative fraction. The receptor source for this set is a man younger than 30 in good health.

As to this clone: Distinct nucleotide sequences in the sample also encode this CDR3. The chain combines TRBV30 with TRBJ1-2; 7 nucleotides line up with TRBD1. Germline V CDR1 and CDR2: GTSNPN, SVGIG (reference sequence). The trim removed 4 bases at V and 5 bases at J, leaving 4 bases unmatched. This CDR3 is built from 12 residues. CDR3 DNA sequence: TGTGCCTGGACAGGGGGTAATTATGGCTACACCTTC. This encodes CAWTGGNYGYTF. Together with reference TRBV30 and TRBJ1-2, the CDR3 gives the full variable domain: SQTIHQWPATLVQPVGSPLSLECTVEGTSNPNLYWYRQAAGRGLQLLFYSVGIGQISSEVPQNLSASRPQDRQFILSSKKLLLSDSGFYLCAWTGGNYGYTFGSGTRLTVV.

This sequence joins TRBV7-2 and TRBJ1-2, with TRBD1 matching 9 bases. Per germline, CDR1 SGHTA and CDR2 FQGNSA. The CDR3 is made up of 12 amino acids. V lost 4 bases and J lost 14; bases outside the gene matches: 8. This CDR3 reads CASSWPRDRVTF. In DNA, the CDR3 is TGTGCCAGCAGCTGGCCTCGGGACAGGGTGACCTTC.

The rearrangement uses TRBV11-2 and TRBJ2-7; D not certain. Trimming removed 0 bases at V and 6 bases at J, with 18 bases between. Germline V gives CDR1 SGHAT, CDR2 FQNNGV. This CDR3 is 16 amino acids long. The CDR3 bases are TGTGCCAGCAGCTTAGACCCTGACGGTAGGCTGGGCGAGCAGTACTTC. It specifies CASSLDPDGRLGEQYF.

The chain uses TRBV21-1 and TRBJ1-5; the table gives TRBD1 as D, unverified against the DNA. TRBV21-1 is a pseudogene. CDR3 length equals 20 residues. The CDR3 is CAGWDRGFPLSSVRSQPQHF. CDR3 DNA: TGTGCCGGATGGGACAGGGGGTTCCCTCTGTCTTCTGTTAGATCCCAGCCCCAGCATTTT.

The V gene is TRBV28, the J gene TRBJ1-3, with 11 bases fitting TRBD1. The CDR3 is 16 amino acids. The germline CDR1 and CDR2 sequences are MDHEN and SYDVKM. With V trimmed by 5 bases and J by 4 bases, 7 bases remained unmatched. The CDR3: CASSRTGGDPGNTIYF. CDR3 coding DNA: TGTGCCAGCAGTAGGACAGGGGGCGATCCAGGAAACACCATATATTTT.

This clone was recorded once. The chain carries TRBV18 and TRBJ2-1, with TRBD2 identical over 10 bases. Germline CDR1 is KGHSH and CDR2 is LQKENI. The CDR3 runs to 15 residues. Trimming took 3 bases from V and 7 from J; bases not matched to a gene: 6. DNA of the CDR3: TGTGCCAGCTCACCCTTCGGGACTAGCGCTAATGAGCAGTTCTTC. Translating it yields CASSPFGTSANEQFF.

The rearrangement links TRBV18 to TRBJ1-4, with D uncertain. The CDR3 has 18 amino acids. Germline V CDR1 and CDR2: KGHSH, LQKENI. Trimming removed 5 bases from V and 1 base from J, with 20 bases in between. Here the CDR3 reads CASSSNKGGRRTNEKLFF. CDR3 nucleotides: TGTGCCAGCTCATCTAATAAAGGCGGCAGGAGAACTAATGAAAAACTGTTTTTT.

The chain uses TRBV29-1 and TRBJ2-6; 9 bases line up with TRBD1. CDR3 length equals 16 residues. V lost 5 bases and J lost 4; bases outside the gene matches: 9. The V gene's germline CDR1 is SQVTM and CDR2 ANQGSEA. The CDR3: CSVRPGQGTGANVLTF. The CDR3 DNA is TGCAGCGTTAGGCCGGGACAGGGAACCGGGGCCAACGTCCTGACTTTC. Full variable domain (outside the CDR3, taken from reference TRBV29-1 and TRBJ2-6): SAVISQKPSRDICQRGTSLTIQCQVDSQVTMMFWYRQQPGQSLTLIATANQGSEATYESGFVIDKFPISRPNLTFSTLTVSNMSPEDSSIYLCSVRPGQGTGANVLTFGAGSRLTVL.

The V gene is TRBV27, the J gene TRBJ2-3; the D call may be TRBD1 or TRBD2 (5 bases each). The CDR3 extends over 14 amino acids. Trimming took off 8 bases at V and 5 bases at J, with 17 bases between the two ends. Germline CDR1 reads MNHEY; CDR2 reads SMNVEV (reference sequence). CDR3 sequence: CASHLQGARDTQYF. DNA for the CDR3: TGTGCCAGCCACCTGCAGGGAGCCCGAGATACGCAGTATTTT.

The rearrangement links TRBV2 to TRBJ2-3; D uncertain. The CDR3 runs 15 residues. Trimming took off 6 bases at V and 2 bases at J, with 15 bases between the two ends. Germline V gives CDR1 SNHLY, CDR2 FYNNEI. The CDR3 here is CASRATTLSTDTQYF. The CDR3 nucleotides read TGTGCCAGCAGGGCGACCACGCTATCCACAGATACGCAGTATTTT.

The chain uses TRBV30 and TRBJ1-2; D unclear. The CDR3 has 14 amino acids. CDR1 and CDR2 from the germline V gene are GTSNPN and SVGIG (reference sequence). With 1 base removed from V and 4 bases from J, the gap between germline ends came to 13 bases. The CDR3 protein is CAWSANGLGYGYTF. CDR3 DNA sequence: TGTGCCTGGAGTGCAAATGGTTTGGGCTATGGCTACACCTTC.

This clone has a count of ten or more. The chain is built from TRBV28 and TRBJ1-6, with 12 bases that match TRBD1. CDR1 is MDHEN and CDR2 is SYDVKM in the germline V gene. Losses at the gene ends were 5 bases for V and 8 bases for J; bases not matched to a gene: 10. The CDR3 loop spans 17 amino acids. CDR3 protein: CASSGLRDRGPDSPLHF. The CDR3 DNA reads TGTGCCAGCAGTGGACTCCGGGACAGGGGGCCCGATTCACCCCTCCACTTT. The whole variable domain, filled in from reference TRBV28 and TRBJ1-6, reads DVKVTQSSRYLVKRTGEKVFLECVQDMDHENMFWYRQDPGLGLRLIYFSYDVKMKEKGDIPEGYSVSREKKERFSLILESASTNQTSMYLCASSGLRDRGPDSPLHFGNGTRLTVT.

The V gene is TRBV2, the J gene TRBJ2-7; D remains unclear. Germline V gives CDR1 SNHLY, CDR2 FYNNEI. The CDR3 length is 11 residues. Trimming shortened V by 3 bases and J by 7 bases, and 7 bases separated the two germline ends. CDR3 nucleotides: TGTGCCAGCAGTGAGAGACTGGAGCAGTACTTC. Its protein product is CASSERLEQYF.

This clone occurred a few times. This rearrangement joins TRBV5-1 to TRBJ2-5; weak D call: TRBD2 (6 bases). V lost 0 bases and J 2 bases, leaving 14 bases between the germline ends. The CDR3 runs 16 residues. Germline CDR1 SGHRS, CDR2 YFSETQ. CDR3 sequence reads: CASSLGGAGPQETQYF. CDR3 DNA sequence: TGCGCCAGCAGCTTGGGCGGGGCGGGGCCTCAAGAGACCCAGTACTTC.

This clone has ten or more counts. The chain recombines TRBV5-1 with TRBJ2-2; D is perhaps TRBD1 or TRBD2 (5 bases each). This CDR3 comprises 13 residues. Between the trimmed V and J ends, which lost 5 bases and 5 bases, there was a span of 10 bases. Germline-derived CDR1 and CDR2 are SGHRS and YFSETQ. The DNA of the CDR3 is TGCGCCAGCAGGAGGGGCGGAACCGGGGAGCTGTTTTTT. Translating gives CASRRGGTGELFF. The variable domain in full, completed from reference TRBV5-1 and TRBJ2-2, reads KAGVTQTPRYLIKTRGQQVTLSCSPISGHRSVSWYQQTPGQGLQFLFEYFSETQRNKGNFPGRFSGRQFSNSRSEMNVSTLELGDSALYLCASRRGGTGELFFGEGSRLTVL.

This clone was seen at least ten times. The same CDR3 is also encoded by other DNA sequences in this sample. V usage is TRBV28 and J usage is TRBJ1-1, with D possibly being TRBD1 (5 bases). CDR3 length: 12 residues. Germline V gene sequence: CDR1 MDHEN, CDR2 SYDVKM. Trimming removed 7 bases at V and 1 base at J, with 7 bases between. The CDR3 DNA is TGTGCCAGCACCGGGGGGAACACTGAAGCTTTCTTT. This gives the protein CASTGGNTEAFF. Full variable domain (remainder filled in from reference TRBV28 and TRBJ1-1): DVKVTQSSRYLVKRTGEKVFLECVQDMDHENMFWYRQDPGLGLRLIYFSYDVKMKEKGDIPEGYSVSREKKERFSLILESASTNQTSMYLCASTGGNTEAFFGQGTRLTVV.

The chain is built from TRBV11-2 and TRBJ2-1; possibly TRBD1 or TRBD2 for D (5 bases each). CDR1 is SGHAT and CDR2 is FQNNGV in the germline V gene. CDR3 size: 15 residues. Trimming removed 5 bases from V and 0 bases from J, with 11 bases in between. The CDR3 reads CASSPGTVSYNEQFF. The CDR3 nucleotides are TGTGCCAGCAGCCCCGGGACGGTCTCCTACAATGAGCAGTTCTTC.

The gene calls are TRBV11-2 and TRBJ1-1; maybe TRBD1 (5 bases). The CDR3 runs to 16 residues. The germline V gene encodes CDR1 SGHAT and CDR2 FQNNGV. With 1 base removed from V and 2 bases from J, the gap between germline ends came to 14 bases. CDR3 protein: CASSLAGAGANTEAFF. In DNA, the CDR3 is TGTGCCAGCAGCTTAGCTGGGGCGGGTGCAAACACTGAAGCTTTCTTT.

The chain joins TRBV6-6 to TRBJ1-1; D remains ambiguous. The germline V gene encodes CDR1 MNHNY and CDR2 SVGAGI (reference sequence). The V gene lost 4 bases and the J gene lost 4 bases, with 13 bases spanning the gap. The CDR3 length is 14 residues. The CDR3 is CASSLTFATTEAFF. The CDR3, as DNA: TGTGCCAGCAGTTTGACCTTTGCAACCACTGAAGCTTTCTTT.

This chain connects TRBV6-1 to TRBJ2-6, with a possible D match to TRBD2 (6 bases). The CDR3 consists of 16 residues. Germline loops: CDR1 MNHNS, CDR2 SASEGT. With 2 bases removed from V and 4 bases from J, the gap between germline ends came to 12 bases. CDR3 bases: TGTGCCAGCAGTGAATTTTCGGGAGCCGGGGCCAACGTCCTGACTTTC. This gives the protein CASSEFSGAGANVLTF.

The chain employs TRBV2 and TRBJ1-2; D gene ambiguous. V was pared by 3 bases and J by 0 bases, with 8 bases between. From germline, CDR1 is SNHLY and CDR2 FYNNEI. The CDR3 has 14 residues. CDR3 loop: CASSEARSNYGYTF. The DNA for the CDR3 is TGTGCCAGCAGTGAGGCCAGATCTAACTATGGCTACACCTTC.

The chain carries TRBV5-1 and TRBJ1-6, with TRBD1 as a possible D gene (5 bases). The ends were cut back, 4 bases at V and 7 bases at J, with 15 bases in the middle. The CDR3 has 15 amino acids. CDR1 SGHRS and CDR2 YFSETQ come from the germline V gene. CDR3 DNA: TGCGCCAGCAGCCCTACCGGGACGACAAATTCACCCCTCCACTTT. Encoded protein: CASSPTGTTNSPLHF.

This clone was found a few times. This chain connects TRBV28 to TRBJ2-1, with D possibly matching TRBD1 (5 bases). Trimming shortened V by 10 bases and J by 6 bases, and 19 bases separated the two germline ends. CDR3 size: 14 residues. Germline V gene sequence: CDR1 MDHEN, CDR2 SYDVKM. The CDR3 is CANSSPQGANEQFF. CDR3 nucleotide sequence: TGTGCCAATTCGTCTCCGCAGGGTGCCAATGAGCAGTTCTTC.

The rearrangement joins TRBV27 to TRBJ1-4; D perhaps matches TRBD1 (6 bases). In germline, CDR1 is MNHEY, CDR2 SMNVEV (reference sequence). This CDR3 is 13 amino acids long. Trimming removed 8 bases at V and 7 bases at J, with 14 bases between. CDR3 loop: CASGHREGEKLFF. Written as DNA, the CDR3 is TGTGCCAGCGGGCACAGGGAGGGTGAAAAACTGTTTTTT.

The chain is built from TRBV30 and TRBJ2-7; D not resolved. CDR1 is GTSNPN and CDR2 is SVGIG in the germline V gene (reference sequence). CDR3 length equals 13 residues. V lost 1 base and J lost 5, with 12 bases in between. This chain's CDR3 is CAWSALGPHEQYF. The CDR3 nucleotides read TGTGCCTGGAGTGCCCTTGGTCCCCACGAGCAGTACTTC. The full variable domain, completed using reference TRBV30 and TRBJ2-7, is SQTIHQWPATLVQPVGSPLSLECTVEGTSNPNLYWYRQAAGRGLQLLFYSVGIGQISSEVPQNLSASRPQDRQFILSSKKLLLSDSGFYLCAWSALGPHEQYFGPGTRLTVT.

The sample holds many counts of this clone. This rearrangement joins TRBV11-1 to TRBJ2-7; 11 bases are shared with TRBD2. CDR3 length equals 15 residues. Germline V CDR1 and CDR2: SGHAT, FQDESV (reference sequence). With V trimmed by 5 bases and J by 2 bases, 5 bases remained unmatched. The CDR3 spells CASSTLAGGAYEQYF. The CDR3 bases are TGTGCCAGCAGCACCCTAGCGGGGGGAGCCTACGAGCAGTACTTC.